This T cell receptor beta chain appears in the sequencing data of a study of T cells after yellow fever vaccination. Germline CDR1 MNHEY, CDR2 SVGAGI. V was pared by 2 bases and J by 10 bases, with 8 bases between. The CDR3 runs to 11 residues. TCRdb passed the 5' RACE reads through MiXCR, listing each CDR3 protein once. The top ten hold roughly 15% of the sample, which has a few hundred thousand distinct CDR3 sequences, roughly 8.4% seen once. Study-level points and caveats: High-abundance clonotypes from the bulk population could contaminate FACS-sorted repertoires.

This clonotype occurred a few times. Its antigen is currently unknown. Sequenced material: PBMCs, taken around 45 days after the first yellow fever vaccination. This chain connects TRBV6-5 to TRBJ1-1; no firm D call. This clonotype was sampled from a man younger than 35 who received the YFV17D yellow fever vaccine. The DNA for the CDR3 is TGTGCCAGCAGTTACGGAAGCCGAGCTTTCTTT. Protein product: CASSYGSRAFF.